This T cell receptor beta chain was retrieved from a study of control samples from healthy donors and cancer patients. Produced via immunoSEQ multiplex PCR; TCRdb's table is partial and in-frame only. This table holds more than 150,000 clones, about 93% found once. This clone was detected a few times. The V gene's germline CDR1 is MNHEY and CDR2 SVGAGI. V was trimmed by 9 bases and J by 9 bases, leaving 15 bases between them. The CDR3 sequence is 12 residues long. The sample taken for sequencing was blood. This chain joins TRBV6-5 and TRBJ1-5; D is undetermined. The TCR sequence derives from a woman younger than 45 in good health. The CDR3 protein is CASGFREWPQHF. In DNA, the CDR3 is TGTGCCAGTGGGTTTAGGGAATGGCCCCAGCATTTT.